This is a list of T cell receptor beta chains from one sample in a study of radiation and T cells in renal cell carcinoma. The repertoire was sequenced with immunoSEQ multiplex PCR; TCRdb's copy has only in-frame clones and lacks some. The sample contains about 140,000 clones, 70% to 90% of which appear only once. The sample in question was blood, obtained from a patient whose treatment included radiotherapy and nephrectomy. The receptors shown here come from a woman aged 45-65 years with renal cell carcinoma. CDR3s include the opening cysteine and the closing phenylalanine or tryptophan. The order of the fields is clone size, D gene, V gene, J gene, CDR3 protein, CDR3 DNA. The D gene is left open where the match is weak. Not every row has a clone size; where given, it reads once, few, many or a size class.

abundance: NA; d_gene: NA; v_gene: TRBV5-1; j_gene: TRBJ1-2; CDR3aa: CASSLQGPGYTF; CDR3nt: TGCGCCAGCAGCTTGCAGGGGCCTGGCTACACCTTC
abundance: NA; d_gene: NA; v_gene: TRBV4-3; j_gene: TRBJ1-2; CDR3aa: CASSQDRQGGYGYTF; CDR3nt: TGCGCCAGCAGCCAAGATCGGCAGGGTGGCTATGGCTACACCTTC
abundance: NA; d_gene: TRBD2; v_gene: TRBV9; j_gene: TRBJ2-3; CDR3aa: CASSSGLADSTDTQYF; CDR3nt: TGTGCCAGCAGCTCGGGACTAGCGGATAGCACAGATACGCAGTATTTT
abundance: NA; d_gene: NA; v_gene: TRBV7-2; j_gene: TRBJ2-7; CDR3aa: CASSFTRSYEQYF; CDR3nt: TGTGCCAGCAGCTTTACTAGGAGCTACGAGCAGTACTTC
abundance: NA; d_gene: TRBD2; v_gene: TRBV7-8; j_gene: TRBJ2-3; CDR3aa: CASSPAGLAGADTQYF; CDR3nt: TGTGCCAGCAGCCCTGCCGGACTAGCGGGGGCAGATACGCAGTATTTT
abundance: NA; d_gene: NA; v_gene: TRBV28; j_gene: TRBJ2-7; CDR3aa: CASGGDSSYEQYF; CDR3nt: TGTGCCAGCGGAGGGGACAGCTCCTACGAGCAGTACTTC
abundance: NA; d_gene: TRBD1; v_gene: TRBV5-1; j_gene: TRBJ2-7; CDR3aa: CASSPGQGEVYEQYF; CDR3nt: TGCGCCAGCAGCCCGGGACAGGGGGAAGTCTACGAGCAGTACTTC
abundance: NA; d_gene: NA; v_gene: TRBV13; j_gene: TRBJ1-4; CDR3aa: CASSLGARGVKKLFF; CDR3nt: TGTGCCAGCAGCTTAGGTGCCCGAGGGGTGAAAAAACTGTTTTTT
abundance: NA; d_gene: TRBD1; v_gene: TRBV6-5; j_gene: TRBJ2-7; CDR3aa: CASSTGGARREQYF; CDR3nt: TGTGCCAGCAGTACAGGGGGCGCAAGGAGAGAGCAGTACTTC
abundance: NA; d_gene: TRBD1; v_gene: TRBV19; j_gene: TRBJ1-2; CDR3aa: CASSNTGTGEHGYTF; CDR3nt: TGTGCCAGTAGTAACACCGGGACAGGGGAACATGGCTACACCTTC
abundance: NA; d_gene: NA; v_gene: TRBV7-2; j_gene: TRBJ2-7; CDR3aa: CASSNIPYEQYF; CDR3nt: TGTGCCAGCAGCAACATTCCCTACGAGCAGTACTTC
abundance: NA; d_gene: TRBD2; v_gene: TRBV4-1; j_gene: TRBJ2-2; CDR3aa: CASSLAGGQYGELFF; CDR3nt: TGCGCCAGCAGCCTAGCGGGGGGCCAGTACGGGGAGCTGTTTTTT
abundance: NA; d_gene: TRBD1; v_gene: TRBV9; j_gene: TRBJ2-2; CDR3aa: CASSVSNIDRGPTGELFF; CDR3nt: TGTGCCAGCAGCGTATCCAATATCGACAGGGGGCCCACCGGGGAGCTGTTTTTT
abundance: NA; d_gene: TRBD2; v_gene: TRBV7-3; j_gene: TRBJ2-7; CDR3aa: CASSLAGEYSEQYF; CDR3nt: TGTGCCAGCAGCTTAGCGGGAGAATATAGCGAGCAGTACTTC
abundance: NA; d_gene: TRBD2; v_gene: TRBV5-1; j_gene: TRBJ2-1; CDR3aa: CASSPFTGGQRYNEQFF; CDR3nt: TGCGCCAGCAGCCCCTTTACGGGAGGGCAAAGATACAATGAGCAGTTCTTC
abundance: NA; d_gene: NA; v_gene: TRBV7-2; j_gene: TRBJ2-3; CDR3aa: CASSFGSTDTQYF; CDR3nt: TGTGCCAGCAGCTTCGGAAGCACAGATACGCAGTATTTT
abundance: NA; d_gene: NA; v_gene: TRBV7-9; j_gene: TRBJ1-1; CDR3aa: CASSLQGYTEAFF; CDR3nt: TGTGCCAGCAGCTTACAGGGCTACACTGAAGCTTTCTTT
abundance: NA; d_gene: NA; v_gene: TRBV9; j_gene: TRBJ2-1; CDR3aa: CASSVEGYSYNEQFF; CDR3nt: TGTGCCAGCAGCGTAGAGGGGTATTCCTACAATGAGCAGTTCTTC
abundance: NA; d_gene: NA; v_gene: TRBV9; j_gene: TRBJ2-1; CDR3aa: CASSVDPALYNEQFF; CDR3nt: TGTGCCAGCAGCGTAGATCCAGCTCTCTACAATGAGCAGTTCTTC
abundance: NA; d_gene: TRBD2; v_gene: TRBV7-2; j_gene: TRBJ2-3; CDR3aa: CASSTHRGAGKSTDTQYF; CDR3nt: TGTGCCAGCAGCACCCACCGGGGAGCGGGGAAAAGCACAGATACGCAGTATTTT
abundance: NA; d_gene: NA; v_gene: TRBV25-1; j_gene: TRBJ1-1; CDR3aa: CASSERYREAEAFF; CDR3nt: TGTGCCAGCAGTGAAAGATACAGGGAAGCTGAAGCTTTCTTT
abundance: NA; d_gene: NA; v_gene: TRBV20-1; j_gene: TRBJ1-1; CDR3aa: CSVQPNTEAFF; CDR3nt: TGCAGTGTACAGCCGAACACTGAAGCTTTCTTT
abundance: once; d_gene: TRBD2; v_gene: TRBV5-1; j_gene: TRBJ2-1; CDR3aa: CASSLDLAGGGNEQFF; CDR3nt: TGCGCCAGCAGCTTGGATCTTGCGGGAGGCGGTAATGAGCAGTTCTTC
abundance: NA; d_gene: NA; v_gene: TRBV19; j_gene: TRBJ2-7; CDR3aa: CASSNPGDYEQYF; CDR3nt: TGTGCCAGTAGTAACCCAGGGGACTACGAGCAGTACTTC